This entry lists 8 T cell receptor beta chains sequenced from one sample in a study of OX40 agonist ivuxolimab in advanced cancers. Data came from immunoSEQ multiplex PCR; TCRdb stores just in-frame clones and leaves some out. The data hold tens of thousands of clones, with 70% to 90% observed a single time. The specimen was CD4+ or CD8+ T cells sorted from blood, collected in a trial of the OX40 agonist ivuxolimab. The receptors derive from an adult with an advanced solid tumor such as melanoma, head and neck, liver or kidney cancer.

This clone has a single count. This chain's CDR3 is CASSVWQGPNEQFF. The CDR3 DNA reads as TGTGCCAGCAGTGTGTGGCAGGGTCCAAATGAGCAGTTCTTC. The chain has TRBV2 and TRBJ2-1, with D perhaps TRBD1 (5 bases). The germline CDR1 and CDR2 sequences are SNHLY and FYNNEI. The CDR3 is made up of 14 amino acids. Trimming pared 4 bases from V and 7 bases from J, leaving 14 bases between.

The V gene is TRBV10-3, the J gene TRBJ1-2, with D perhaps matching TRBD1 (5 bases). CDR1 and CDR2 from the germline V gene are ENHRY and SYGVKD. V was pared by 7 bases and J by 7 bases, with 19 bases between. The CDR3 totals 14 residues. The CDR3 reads CAINVDGTGGGYTF. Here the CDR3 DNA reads TGTGCCATCAATGTCGATGGAACTGGGGGTGGCTACACCTTC.

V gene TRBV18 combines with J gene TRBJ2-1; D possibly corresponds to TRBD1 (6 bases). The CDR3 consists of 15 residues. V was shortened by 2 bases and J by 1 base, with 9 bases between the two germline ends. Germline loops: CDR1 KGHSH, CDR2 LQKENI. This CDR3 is CASSPSQGSYNEQFF. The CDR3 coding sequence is TGTGCCAGCTCACCATCCCAGGGGTCCTACAATGAGCAGTTCTTC.

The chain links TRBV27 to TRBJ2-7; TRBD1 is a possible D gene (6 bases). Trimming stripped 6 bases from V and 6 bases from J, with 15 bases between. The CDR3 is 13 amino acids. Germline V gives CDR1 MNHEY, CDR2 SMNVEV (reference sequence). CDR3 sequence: CASSPFARGEQYF. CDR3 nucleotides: TGTGCCAGCAGCCCCTTTGCCAGGGGCGAGCAGTACTTC.

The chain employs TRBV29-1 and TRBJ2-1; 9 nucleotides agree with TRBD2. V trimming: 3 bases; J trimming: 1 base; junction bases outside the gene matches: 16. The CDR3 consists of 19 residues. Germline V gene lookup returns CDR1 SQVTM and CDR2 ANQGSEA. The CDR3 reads CSVESVGGGDVTSYNEQFF. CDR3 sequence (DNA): TGCAGCGTTGAGTCTGTTGGCGGGGGGGATGTCACTTCCTACAATGAGCAGTTCTTC.

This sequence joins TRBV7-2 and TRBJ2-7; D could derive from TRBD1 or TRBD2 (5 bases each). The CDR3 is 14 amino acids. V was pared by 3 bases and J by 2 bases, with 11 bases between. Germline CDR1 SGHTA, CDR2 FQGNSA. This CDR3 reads CASSFGRGAYEQYF. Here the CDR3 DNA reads TGTGCCAGCAGCTTCGGCAGAGGGGCCTACGAGCAGTACTTC.

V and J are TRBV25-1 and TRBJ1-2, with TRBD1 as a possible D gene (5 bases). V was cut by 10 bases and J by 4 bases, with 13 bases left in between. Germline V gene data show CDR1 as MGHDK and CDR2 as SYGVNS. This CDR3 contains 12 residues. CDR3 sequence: CATQDMIYGYTF. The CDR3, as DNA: TGTGCCACCCAGGACATGATCTATGGCTACACCTTC.

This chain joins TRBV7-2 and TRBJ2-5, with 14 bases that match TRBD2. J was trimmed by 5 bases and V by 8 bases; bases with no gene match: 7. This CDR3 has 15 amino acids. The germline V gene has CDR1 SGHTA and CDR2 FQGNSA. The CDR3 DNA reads TGTGCCAGCCGGAGACTAGCGGGGGGGCTGGAGACCCAGTACTTC. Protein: CASRRLAGGLETQYF.